The clone carrying this T cell receptor beta chain was detected only once. The data stem from a study of T cells after somatic rescue of genetic block. V shed 0 bases and J shed 5 bases, with 7 bases lying between them. This CDR3 is 13 amino acids long. Germline V lookup: CDR1 SGHDN, CDR2 FVKESK. TCRdb's copy holds only in-frame clones and misses some; the assay was immunoSEQ multiplex PCR. Altogether about 67,000 clones are present, around 90% being singletons, with the ten largest covering 3%. V gene TRBV14 combines with J gene TRBJ1-2; the D is unclear. Source material: peripheral blood mononuclear cells (PBMCs). This TCR was sampled from a man aged 40-50 years. CDR3 DNA sequence: TGTGCCAGCAGCCAAGATTTGAAGTATGGCTACACCTTC. This codes for CASSQDLKYGYTF.